This T cell receptor (beta chain) was identified during a study of identifying expanded T cells in peripheral blood. A remark on this clone: Its antigen remains unknown.

In germline, CDR1 is SGHAT, CDR2 FQNNGV. Trimming at V came to 4 bases and at J to 4 bases, leaving 11 bases not matched to a gene. The CDR3 length is 16 residues. The repertoire was sequenced with immunoSEQ multiplex PCR; TCRdb's copy has only in-frame clones and lacks some. The sample lists some 120,000 clones, approximately 84% occurring once. Notes on the study in general: Variance in clone template counts between roughly two-week samples significantly increased with total template count across all healthy donors.

The receptor's source is a person aged 18 to 70 in good health. The rearrangement uses TRBV11-2 and TRBJ2-7; TRBD2 aligns across 9 bases. Sequenced input: blood. The CDR3 sequence: CASSSPLSGGLYEQYF. CDR3 nucleotide sequence: TGTGCCAGCAGCTCCCCCCTGAGCGGGGGGCTGTACGAGCAGTACTTC.